The 27 T cell receptor beta chains below were found in one sample sequenced in a study of T-cell memory formation after mild COVID-19. MiXCR, run by TCRdb on the 5' RACE reads, gives a single entry per CDR3 protein. The top ten hold about 2% of the sample, which has 200,000 to 300,000 distinct CDR3 sequences, approximately 15% seen once. The sample consisted of PBMCs or a T cell subset sorted from them (not recorded which). The receptors here all came from an adult woman who had mild COVID-19 (a few samples of this study predate the infection). Cell type and time point are not known.

This clonotype was observed a single time. The chain employs TRBV6-2 or TRBV6-3 and TRBJ2-1, with 9 positions matching TRBD2. This CDR3 is 14 amino acids long. V trimming: 5 bases; J trimming: 9 bases; junction bases outside the gene matches: 8. Germline CDR1 is MNHEY and CDR2 is SVGEGT. This CDR3 is CASSISGSNTEQFF. In DNA form, the CDR3 reads TGTGCCAGCAGTATTAGCGGGAGTAACACTGAGCAGTTCTTC.

This clonotype has a count of ten or more. The chain is built from TRBV7-3 and TRBJ2-3; D is unclear. Per the germline V gene, CDR1 is SGHTA and CDR2 is FQGTGA. V gave up 5 bases and J gave up 14 bases, with 26 bases separating them. CDR3 length equals 15 residues. In DNA form, the CDR3 reads TGTGCCAGCAGCCCCGGACCAGAATCAGTCCTGTCGTTGTATTTT. It is translated as CASSPGPESVLSLYF.

This chain uses TRBV24-1 with TRBJ2-7; 11 nucleotides align to TRBD1. Germline values: CDR1 KGHDR, CDR2 SFDVKD. The CDR3 consists of 13 residues. V shed 9 bases, J shed 5 bases, and the junction held 5 bases outside the gene matches. This CDR3 reads CATSGTGGHEQYF. The CDR3 DNA sequence: TGTGCCACCTCCGGGACAGGGGGGCACGAGCAGTACTTC.

This clonotype has just a few counts. V and J are TRBV29-1 and TRBJ2-7; no firm D call. The V gene's germline CDR1 is SQVTM and CDR2 ANQGSEA. V lost 7 bases and J 0 bases, leaving 13 bases between the germline ends. The length of the CDR3 is 13 residues. The CDR3 region is CSAAAGSSYEQYF. The CDR3, as DNA: TGCAGCGCGGCCGCCGGGTCCTCCTACGAGCAGTACTTC.

The sample holds one count of this clonotype. The chain combines TRBV15 with TRBJ2-1; 8 nucleotides agree with TRBD2. In germline, CDR1 is LNHNV, CDR2 YYDKDF (reference sequence). This CDR3 spans 16 amino acids. The J segment lost 5 bases and the V segment lost 1 base, leaving 7 bases of the junction unmatched. Here the CDR3 DNA reads TGTGCCACCAGCAGAGGCGGGGGACTAGAAAACAATGAGCAGTTCTTC. This encodes CATSRGGGLENNEQFF.

This clonotype was seen a handful of times. J is TRBJ2-3 and V is TRBV7-8, with 14 bases lining up with TRBD2. Looked up from germline, CDR1 is SGHVS and CDR2 is FQNEAQ. The J segment lost 4 bases and the V segment lost 2 bases, leaving 5 bases of the junction unmatched. The CDR3 spans 17 residues. The CDR3 DNA reads as TGTGCCAGCAGCTTAAGACTAGCGGGAGGGTTGGCAGATACGCAGTATTTT. It codes for CASSLRLAGGLADTQYF.

This clonotype appeared a few times. The chain carries TRBV3-1 and TRBJ2-7; weak D call: TRBD2 (7 bases). The V gene lost 3 bases and the J gene lost 2 bases, with 11 bases spanning the gap. Germline V CDR1 and CDR2: LGHDT, YNNKEL (reference sequence). The CDR3 extends over 14 amino acids. The CDR3, as DNA: TGTGCCAGCAGCCACAGGGGAGGGACCTACGAGCAGTACTTC. Its translation: CASSHRGGTYEQYF.

This sequence joins TRBV7-8 and TRBJ2-5; 12 nucleotides line up with TRBD2. The junction had 5 bases not matched to a gene; V was cut back by 8 bases and J by 7 bases. CDR3 length equals 13 residues. From germline, CDR1 is SGHVS and CDR2 FQNEAQ. In DNA, the CDR3 is TGTGCCAGCGGATTACTAGCGGGAGGGACCCAGTACTTC. Protein sequence: CASGLLAGGTQYF. The variable domain in full, completed from reference TRBV7-8 and TRBJ2-5, reads GAGVSQSPRYKVAKRGQDVALRCDPISGHVSLFWYQQALGQGPEFLTYFQNEAQLDKSGLPSDRFFAERPEGSVSTLKIQRTQQEDSAVYLCASGLLAGGTQYFGPGTRLLVL.

The sample holds a few counts of this clonotype. The chain uses TRBV7-2 and TRBJ1-5, with a weak D call TRBD1 (6 bases). Trimming took off 5 bases at V and 4 bases at J, with 18 bases between the two ends. CDR1 is SGHTA, CDR2 FQGNSA, per germline. This CDR3 spans 16 amino acids. The CDR3 loop is CASSQTGTETNQPQHF. The CDR3 nucleotides read TGTGCCAGCAGCCAAACAGGGACGGAAACGAATCAGCCCCAGCATTTT.

This chain connects TRBV7-9 to TRBJ2-7, with D perhaps TRBD2 (6 bases). Germline V gene data show CDR1 as SEHNR and CDR2 as FQNEAQ (reference sequence). This CDR3 region has 14 residues. V was cut by 5 bases and J by 6 bases, with 17 bases left in between. The CDR3 sequence is CASSLRTAGSEQYF. As DNA, the CDR3 is TGTGCCAGCAGCCTCCGGACGGCGGGATCCGAGCAGTACTTC. The full variable domain, completed using reference TRBV7-9 and TRBJ2-7, is DTGVSQNPRHKITKRGQNVTFRCDPISEHNRLYWYRQTLGQGPEFLTYFQNEAQLEKSRLLSDRFSAERPKGSFSTLEIQRTEQGDSAMYLCASSLRTAGSEQYFGPGTRLTVT.

The rearrangement uses TRBV15 and TRBJ2-1, with D unclear. CDR1 LNHNV and CDR2 YYDKDF come from the germline V gene (reference sequence). CDR3 length: 12 amino acids. V lost 1 base and J 2 bases, leaving 0 bases between the germline ends. The CDR3 reads CATSRAYNEQFF. CDR3 DNA sequence: TGTGCCACCAGCAGAGCCTACAATGAGCAGTTCTTC.

V usage is TRBV2 and J usage is TRBJ1-5, with D possibly being TRBD1 (6 bases). V was pared by 5 bases and J by 0 bases, with 8 bases between. There are 14 residues in the CDR3. Germline V gene data show CDR1 as SNHLY and CDR2 as FYNNEI. The CDR3 DNA reads TGTGCCAGCAGTTTACAGGGTAGCAATCAGCCCCAGCATTTT. This codes for CASSLQGSNQPQHF. Combining the CDR3 with reference TRBV2 and TRBJ1-5 gives the whole variable domain EPEVTQTPSHQVTQMGQEVILRCVPISNHLYFYWYRQILGQKVEFLVSFYNNEISEKSEIFDDQFSVERPDGSNFTLKIRSTKLEDSAMYFCASSLQGSNQPQHFGDGTRLSIL.

This clonotype was seen only a few times. This chain connects TRBV29-1 to TRBJ2-7; 8 nucleotides match TRBD2. The CDR3 sequence is 14 residues long. Germline loops: CDR1 SQVTM, CDR2 ANQGSEA. The V and J ends lost 0 bases and 3 bases, in that order; junction bases with no gene match: 4. The CDR3 sequence is CSVEDRGGNYEQYF. As DNA, the CDR3 is TGCAGCGTTGAAGATCGGGGGGGGAACTACGAGCAGTACTTC.

This clonotype was seen many times. V gene TRBV5-1 combines with J gene TRBJ2-1; possible D gene TRBD1, 7 bases. Trimming left V 5 bases short and J 10 bases short, with 19 bases between. The CDR3 has 14 residues. Germline assignment: CDR1 SGHRS and CDR2 YFSETQ. CDR3 nucleotides: TGCGCCAGCAGGGCGGGGACAGCTTACGAAGAGCAGTTCTTC. It translates to CASRAGTAYEEQFF.

In this sample, this clonotype turned up a few times. The chain has TRBV7-9 and TRBJ2-3, with D hard to call. V was cut by 2 bases and J by 5 bases, with 14 bases left in between. Germline CDR1 is SEHNR and CDR2 is FQNEAQ (reference sequence). The CDR3 is 15 amino acids. The CDR3 here is CASSLFDGPGDTQYF. The DNA for the CDR3 is TGTGCCAGCAGCTTATTCGACGGACCTGGAGATACGCAGTATTTT.

The chain couples TRBV6-2 or TRBV6-3 to TRBJ2-7; 10 bases are shared with TRBD2. Unmatched junction bases numbered 16, after V lost 7 bases and J lost 7 bases. Germline CDR1 is MNHEY and CDR2 is SVGEGT. The CDR3 spans 16 residues. CDR3 in DNA: TGTGCCAGCAACATTCTAGAGCGGGAGGGCCCGGAGGAGCAGTACTTC. Its translation is CASNILEREGPEEQYF.

There are many counts of this clonotype. The chain joins TRBV12-3 or TRBV12-4 to TRBJ1-5, with a tentative D call TRBD1 (5 bases). V lost 5 bases and J lost 5, with 16 bases in between. This CDR3 spans 15 amino acids. The CDR3 nucleotides are TGTGCCAGCAGTCCAACCAAGGGGCAGTATCAGCCCCAGCATTTT. It encodes CASSPTKGQYQPQHF.

V gene TRBV7-3 combines with J gene TRBJ1-1; a possible D gene is TRBD1 (5 bases). This CDR3 is 15 amino acids long. V was cut by 5 bases and J by 6 bases, with 19 bases left in between. Germline CDR1 SGHTA, CDR2 FQGTGA. This CDR3 reads CASSRDRGGVAEAFF. In DNA, the CDR3 is TGTGCCAGCAGCCGTGACCGGGGAGGGGTTGCTGAAGCTTTCTTT.

This clonotype occurred a few times. The chain links TRBV11-3 to TRBJ1-1; D is possibly TRBD1 (5 bases). Germline V gene lookup returns CDR1 SGHNT and CDR2 YENEEA. V was pared by 5 bases and J by 0 bases, with 28 bases between. The CDR3 is 20 residues long. CDR3 loop: CASSPQGRQPDIPMNTEAFF. DNA of the CDR3: TGTGCCAGCAGCCCGCAAGGCCGGCAACCGGACATTCCTATGAACACTGAAGCTTTCTTT.

The gene calls are TRBV12-3 or TRBV12-4 and TRBJ1-2, with D possibly being TRBD1 (6 bases). V was shortened by 10 bases and J by 7 bases, with 16 bases between the two germline ends. This CDR3 has 12 residues. CDR3 region: CATRSLGAGYTF. For the CDR3, the DNA is TGTGCCACCCGGAGTCTGGGGGCTGGCTACACCTTC.

There are a few counts of this clonotype. The rearrangement joins TRBV3-1 to TRBJ2-1; 11 bases agree with TRBD2. The germline V gene encodes CDR1 LGHDT and CDR2 YNNKEL (reference sequence). The CDR3 is made up of 16 amino acids. V was pared by 4 bases and J by 4 bases, with 6 bases of the junction left unmatched. The CDR3 is CASSPGGTSGYNEQFF. CDR3 DNA: TGTGCCAGCAGCCCTGGCGGGACTAGCGGATACAATGAGCAGTTCTTC.

This clonotype showed up just a few times. The V and J genes are TRBV5-4 and TRBJ1-1; TRBD1 matches at 11 bases. With V trimmed by 6 bases and J by 4 bases, 8 bases remained unmatched. Germline lookup yields CDR1 SGHNT and CDR2 YYREEE (reference sequence). This CDR3 is 15 amino acids long. The CDR3 loop reads CASTPAGQGGTEAFF. Written as DNA, the CDR3 is TGTGCCAGCACCCCCGCGGGACAGGGGGGCACTGAAGCTTTCTTT.

The table lists this clonotype with a few counts. This chain joins TRBV12-3 or TRBV12-4 and TRBJ2-1; 7 bases fit TRBD2. The J segment lost 2 bases and the V segment lost 6 bases, leaving 10 bases of the junction unmatched. CDR3 length: 16 residues. The CDR3 sequence is CASRPTRTSPYNEQFF. The CDR3 bases are TGTGCCAGCAGACCTACCCGGACTAGTCCCTACAATGAGCAGTTCTTC.

This clonotype showed up many times. The chain carries TRBV4-3 and TRBJ1-1, with a tentative D call TRBD1 (5 bases). Trimming took 1 base from V and 1 from J, leaving 10 bases between them. The CDR3 is 15 residues long. The germline gives CDR1 LGHNA, CDR2 YSLEER. This chain's CDR3 is CASSQGGASNTEAFF. For the CDR3, the DNA is TGCGCCAGCAGCCAAGGAGGGGCGTCGAACACTGAAGCTTTCTTT.

This clonotype was observed at least ten times. The chain joins TRBV24-1 to TRBJ2-2; D uncertain. The germline gives CDR1 KGHDR, CDR2 SFDVKD. The CDR3 has 14 amino acids. V lost 6 bases to trimming and J lost 3 bases, with 10 bases between them. CDR3 DNA: TGTGCCACCAGTTCCTACCGGGACACCGGGGAGCTGTTTTTT. Its protein is CATSSYRDTGELFF.

The table lists this clonotype with a few counts. The rearrangement joins TRBV30 to TRBJ1-2; 7 bases are shared with TRBD1. The V gene's germline CDR1 is GTSNPN and CDR2 SVGIG (reference sequence). This CDR3 comprises 14 residues. J gave up 8 bases and V 0 bases, and 9 bases lay outside the gene matches. CDR3 sequence reads: CAWSVSQGVYGYTF. The DNA of the CDR3 is TGTGCCTGGAGTGTATCTCAGGGGGTTTACGGCTACACCTTC. Filled out from reference TRBV30 and TRBJ1-2, the complete variable domain reads SQTIHQWPATLVQPVGSPLSLECTVEGTSNPNLYWYRQAAGRGLQLLFYSVGIGQISSEVPQNLSASRPQDRQFILSSKKLLLSDSGFYLCAWSVSQGVYGYTFGSGTRLTVV.

This clonotype was found many times. The chain recombines TRBV5-1 with TRBJ2-7, with TRBD1 identical over 12 bases. Germline trimming cut 5 bases from V and 4 bases from J; bases unmatched to any gene: 7. The CDR3 sequence is 15 residues long. CDR1 and CDR2 from the germline V gene are SGHRS and YFSETQ. DNA for the CDR3: TGCGCCAGCAGAAGCGGGACAGGGGGCATATACGAGCAGTACTTC. It translates to CASRSGTGGIYEQYF. The full variable domain, with the rest looked up from reference TRBV5-1 and TRBJ2-7, is KAGVTQTPRYLIKTRGQQVTLSCSPISGHRSVSWYQQTPGQGLQFLFEYFSETQRNKGNFPGRFSGRQFSNSRSEMNVSTLELGDSALYLCASRSGTGGIYEQYFGPGTRLTVT.